One sample yielded the 6 T cell receptor beta chains listed below, sequenced in a study of molecular identifiers for immune sequencing clone quantification. MiXCR, applied by TCRdb to the PCR reads, yields one record per CDR3 protein. The top ten clones hold 0.7% to 0.9% of a sample with about 300,000 distinct CDR3 sequences, around a fifth of them seen once. Sequenced sample: naive CD8+ T cells from blood, with Jurkat cell RNA spiked in. The subset is: FACS-sorted CD8+CD4-CCR7+CD45RA+ naive T cells. Every receptor here comes from a human donor in good health. Some libraries in this study had Jurkat cell RNA spiked in.

This clonotype occurred many times. The gene calls are TRBV25-1 and TRBJ2-3, with D maybe TRBD1 (5 bases). Germline CDR1 reads MGHDK; CDR2 reads SYGVNS. With 8 bases removed from V and 6 bases from J, the gap between germline ends came to 18 bases. The CDR3 contains 14 residues. Here the CDR3 reads CASRRGSVFDTQYF. The CDR3 nucleotides are TGTGCCAGCCGAAGGGGATCGGTATTTGATACGCAGTATTTT.

This clonotype was observed a few times. This rearrangement joins TRBV7-9 to TRBJ1-4; 7 bases line up with TRBD1. CDR1 SEHNR and CDR2 FQNEAQ come from the germline V gene (reference sequence). The CDR3 is 15 amino acids. With V trimmed by 2 bases and J by 7 bases, 7 bases remained unmatched. This CDR3 is CASSLSRQGGEKLFF. The CDR3 nucleotides read TGTGCCAGCAGCTTAAGTCGACAGGGCGGTGAAAAACTGTTTTTT.

CDR3 loop: CASGDPRWLGTDTQYF. The CDR3 bases are TGTGCTAGTGGAGATCCTAGGTGGCTGGGCACAGATACGCAGTATTTT. The chain recombines TRBV12-5 with TRBJ2-3; D is unclear. Trimming took 6 bases from V and 1 from J, leaving 17 bases between them. There are 16 residues in the CDR3. Germline V lookup: CDR1 LGHNT, CDR2 FRNRAP.

The rearrangement links TRBV24-1 to TRBJ2-7, with a tentative D call TRBD1 (5 bases). From germline, CDR1 is KGHDR and CDR2 SFDVKD. The CDR3 runs 14 residues. The V and J ends lost 7 bases and 0 bases respectively, with 12 bases between them. For the CDR3, the DNA is TGTGCCACCAGCCCTAGACAGAGCTCCTACGAGCAGTACTTC. It yields the protein CATSPRQSSYEQYF.

Comments on this clonotype: A junction end diverges from the germline sequence, so it may reflect a read error. The chain uses TRBV20-1 and TRBJ1-5; D is ambiguous. From germline, CDR1 is DFQATT and CDR2 SNEGSKA (reference sequence). The CDR3 contains 14 residues. This CDR3 is CSAGDSGVGQPQHF. In DNA, the CDR3 is TGCAGTGCTGGAGATAGCGGGGTAGGTCAGCCCCAGCATTTT.

In its sample, this clonotype was seen a few times. The gene calls are TRBV7-9 and TRBJ2-4; the D is unclear. The V and J ends lost 1 base and 5 bases respectively, with 12 bases between them. The length of the CDR3 is 15 residues. The V gene's germline CDR1 is SEHNR and CDR2 FQNEAQ (reference sequence). As DNA, the CDR3 is TGTGCCAGCAGCTTAGATAGTGGCACCGAAAACATTCAGTACTTC. This gives the protein CASSLDSGTENIQYF. The full variable domain, its missing parts supplied by reference TRBV7-9 and TRBJ2-4, is DTGVSQNPRHKITKRGQNVTFRCDPISEHNRLYWYRQTLGQGPEFLTYFQNEAQLEKSRLLSDRFSAERPKGSFSTLEIQRTEQGDSAMYLCASSLDSGTENIQYFGAGTRLSVL.